These 8 T cell receptor beta chains share one sample of origin, sequenced in a study of blood T cell repertoires in COVID-19. Assay used: immunoSEQ multiplex PCR; TCRdb lists only in-frame clones, some missing. Seen here are 300,000 to 350,000 clones, about nine tenths observed once, and the top ten hold roughly 9.9%. The material sequenced was peripheral blood. The receptor source for this set is a young man with COVID-19, enrolled during active disease.

This rearrangement joins TRBV5-1 to TRBJ1-2, with a weak D call TRBD1 (5 bases). The germline gives CDR1 SGHRS, CDR2 YFSETQ. Trimming pared 3 bases from V and 4 bases from J, leaving 25 bases between. The CDR3 contains 18 residues. As DNA, the CDR3 is TGCGCCAGCAGCTCCTATGGAGGGGTCGCGGGGACCCCCTATGGCTACACCTTC. Translation gives CASSSYGGVAGTPYGYTF.

This clone came up once. The rearrangement uses TRBV6-5 and TRBJ1-5, with 8 bases lining up with TRBD1. CDR3 size: 15 residues. The trim removed 6 bases at V and 7 bases at J, leaving 11 bases unmatched. Germline loops: CDR1 MNHEY, CDR2 SVGAGI. CDR3 in amino acids: CASSPRTGWYQPQHF. Here the CDR3 DNA reads TGTGCCAGCAGCCCCCGGACAGGGTGGTACCAGCCCCAGCATTTT.

This chain joins TRBV29-1 and TRBJ2-4; D is undetermined. Germline-derived CDR1 and CDR2 are SQVTM and ANQGSEA. This CDR3 is built from 13 residues. V lost 2 bases, J lost 5 bases, and 10 bases lay in between. CDR3 sequence: CSVELAAQNIQYF. Here the CDR3 DNA reads TGCAGCGTTGAACTTGCGGCCCAAAACATTCAGTACTTC.

The chain is built from TRBV5-4 and TRBJ1-2; 9 bases fit TRBD1. Germline CDR1 and CDR2: SGHNT and YYREEE (reference sequence). V lost 3 bases and J lost 6; bases outside the gene matches: 3. The CDR3 extends over 13 amino acids. The CDR3 is CASSWGQGDGYTF. In DNA form, the CDR3 reads TGTGCCAGCAGCTGGGGACAGGGAGATGGCTACACCTTC.

The genes are TRBV19 and TRBJ2-2, with 8 bases aligning to TRBD2. The CDR3 consists of 16 residues. The germline CDR1 and CDR2 sequences are LNHDA and SQIVND (reference sequence). V gave up 5 bases and J gave up 4 bases; unmatched junction bases: 9. CDR3 region: CASSEAGGRGTGELFF. The DNA of the CDR3 is TGTGCCAGTAGTGAGGCGGGGGGCCGGGGCACCGGGGAGCTGTTTTTT.

The V call is TRBV14, the J call TRBJ1-2; possible D gene TRBD1, 5 bases. CDR3 length: 13 residues. Germline CDR1 and CDR2: SGHDN and FVKESK. V gave up 2 bases and J gave up 8 bases, with 12 bases separating them. The CDR3 DNA reads as TGTGCCAGCAGCCAACTACAGGTCAACGGCTACACCTTC. Its translation is CASSQLQVNGYTF.

V gene TRBV4-3 combines with J gene TRBJ1-2, with 10 bases identical to TRBD1. V was pared by 5 bases and J by 6 bases, with 3 bases of the junction left unmatched. From germline, CDR1 is LGHNA and CDR2 YSLEER. The CDR3 covers 13 residues. DNA for the CDR3: TGCGCCAGCAGCACCGACAGGGGGCATGGCTACACCTTC. This encodes CASSTDRGHGYTF.

Turning to this clone: The same CDR3 can be traced to other DNA sequences in this sample. This rearrangement joins TRBV11-1 to TRBJ1-2; D ambiguous. The CDR3 is 13 amino acids. With 1 base removed from V and 3 bases from J, the gap between germline ends came to 6 bases. Germline V lookup: CDR1 SGHAT, CDR2 FQDESV (reference sequence). CDR3 bases: TGTGCCAGCAGCTTAGGCCGAGACTATGGCTACACCTTC. Its protein product is CASSLGRDYGYTF.